This T cell receptor (beta chain) was obtained from a study of regulatory T cells in long-lasting Graves disease. This clonotype came up a few times. Library construction for TCR beta used iRepertoire HTBI primers and Arm-PCR of CDR3 regions. In TCRdb, the multiplex PCR reads were re-called with MiXCR into one record per CDR3 protein. In the table there are a few hundred thousand distinct CDR3 sequences, 23% of which are singletons. Indicated time point: persistent/refractory GD, antithyroid drugs over 5 years with positive TRAb. PBMC-derived RNA was used for the TCR library. The sequences come from peripheral blood mononuclear cells (PBMCs), collected when the disease was refractory, from a patient treated with antithyroid drugs. The TCR sequence derives from a female donor with Graves disease.

The CDR3 nucleotides read TGTGCCAGCAGTTTACAGGGGATCTCCTACGAGCAGTACTTC. It yields the protein CASSLQGISYEQYF. The chain is built from TRBV2 and TRBJ2-7; 7 nucleotides line up with TRBD1. The CDR3 has 14 amino acids. Per germline, CDR1 SNHLY and CDR2 FYNNEI. Unmatched junction bases numbered 4, after V lost 5 bases and J lost 0 bases.